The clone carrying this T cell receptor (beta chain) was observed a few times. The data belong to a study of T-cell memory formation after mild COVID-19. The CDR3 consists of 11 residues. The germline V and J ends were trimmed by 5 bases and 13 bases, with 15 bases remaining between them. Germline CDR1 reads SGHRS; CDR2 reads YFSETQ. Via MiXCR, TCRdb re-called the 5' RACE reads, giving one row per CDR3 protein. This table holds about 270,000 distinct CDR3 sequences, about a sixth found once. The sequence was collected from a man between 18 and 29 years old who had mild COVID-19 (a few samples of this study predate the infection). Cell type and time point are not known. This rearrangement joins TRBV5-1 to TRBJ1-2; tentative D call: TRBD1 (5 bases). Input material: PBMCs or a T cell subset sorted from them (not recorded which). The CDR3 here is CASRSQVVFTF. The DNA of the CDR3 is TGCGCCAGCAGATCACAGGTGGTCTTCACCTTC.